This TCR beta chain was recorded in a study of cytomegalovirus exposure and HLA in healthy donors. About this clone itself: The junction differs from germline at one of its ends, possibly a read error.

Vbeta (60) and Jbeta (13) primers were used in the PCR. The method was immunoSEQ multiplex PCR; TCRdb's version includes in-frame clones alone and lacks a portion of them. This sample carries some 200,000 clones, more than 85% of them seen once, and the ten largest clones take approximately 1%. Input material: PBMCs. This clonotype was sampled from a woman between 18 and 30 years old in good health and CMV-seronegative.

CDR3 loop: CASTYSGTSSSYEQYF. As DNA, the CDR3 is TGTGCCAGCACTTACTCCGGGACATCGAGCTCCTACGAGCAGTACTTC. The V call is TRBV6-5, the J call TRBJ2-7; D may be TRBD1 (6 bases). Germline lookup yields CDR1 MNHEY and CDR2 SVGAGI. CDR3 length: 16 residues.